These 19 T cell receptor beta chains were sequenced from one sample in a study of cytomegalovirus exposure and HLA in healthy donors. Vbeta (60) and Jbeta (13) primers were used in the PCR. Produced via immunoSEQ multiplex PCR; TCRdb's table is partial and in-frame only. The sample carries fewer than 200,000 clones, around 85% recorded once. The source material was PBMCs. These receptors came from a male donor in good health and CMV-seronegative.

As to this clone: Germline and junction disagree at one end, which may indicate a read error. The V and J genes are TRBV28 and TRBJ1-4, with a possible D match to TRBD1 (6 bases). The germline gives CDR1 MDHEN, CDR2 SYDVKM. The CDR3 consists of 12 residues. The CDR3 protein is CASSPKRQGKNF. The CDR3 DNA is TGTGCCAGCAGCCCGAAAAGGCAGGGGAAAAATTTT.

Regarding this clone: Germline and junction disagree at one end, which may indicate a read error. The sample contains more than one DNA sequence encoding this CDR3. The chain couples TRBV11-2 to TRBJ1-2; tentative D call: TRBD1 (5 bases). The germline CDR1 and CDR2 sequences are SGHAT and FQNNGV. This CDR3 is 12 amino acids long. The CDR3 DNA follows: TGCGCCAGCAGCTACGACAGCTATGGCTACACCTTC. This gives the protein CASSYDSYGYTF.

The V gene is TRBV5-1, the J gene TRBJ1-2, with 8 bases aligning to TRBD1. The CDR3 is 15 residues long. In germline, CDR1 is SGHRS, CDR2 YFSETQ. Unmatched junction bases numbered 3, after V lost 0 bases and J lost 2 bases. CDR3 coding DNA: TGCGCCAGCAGCTTGGGGACAGGGCGAAACTATGGCTACACCTTC. It encodes CASSLGTGRNYGYTF.

CDR3 residues: CASSPGLFSGNTIYF. CDR3 nucleotides: TGCGCCAGCAGCCCGGGTCTCTTCTCTGGAAACACCATATATTTT. The chain uses TRBV5-1 and TRBJ1-3; no clear D gene. The germline gives CDR1 SGHRS, CDR2 YFSETQ. The CDR3 extends over 15 amino acids. Deletions cut 4 bases from V and 0 bases from J, with 11 bases between.

V is TRBV19 and J is TRBJ1-5; D ambiguous. V was clipped by 6 bases and J by 0 bases, with 9 bases between them. This CDR3 comprises 14 residues. Germline V lookup: CDR1 LNHDA, CDR2 SQIVND (reference sequence). CDR3 region: CASSSRSSNQPQHF. CDR3 sequence (DNA): TGTGCCAGTAGCTCAAGGAGTAGCAATCAGCCCCAGCATTTT. Variable domain in full (rest from reference TRBV19 and TRBJ1-5): DGGITQSPKYLFRKEGQNVTLSCEQNLNHDAMYWYRQDPGQGLRLIYYSQIVNDFQKGDIAEGYSVSREKKESFPLTVTSAQKNPTAFYLCASSSRSSNQPQHFGDGTRLSIL.

This sequence joins TRBV19 and TRBJ2-2, with 10 bases lining up with TRBD1. V dropped 6 bases and J dropped 8; count of bases not matched to a gene: 6. In germline, CDR1 is LNHDA, CDR2 SQIVND (reference sequence). The CDR3 is 14 residues long. The CDR3 reads CASRTTGGGGELFF. CDR3 sequence (DNA): TGTGCCAGTAGAACGACAGGGGGCGGGGGGGAGCTGTTTTTT.

The rearrangement uses TRBV5-8 and TRBJ1-2, with D perhaps TRBD1 (5 bases). Germline CDR1 reads SGHTS; CDR2 reads YDEGEE. The CDR3 length is 15 residues. V lost 4 bases and J 4 bases, leaving 17 bases between the germline ends. The CDR3 DNA sequence: TGTGCCAGCAGCCCCCAGGGAAAAAGCTTCTATGGCTACACCTTC. As protein: CASSPQGKSFYGYTF.

The chain is built from TRBV7-9 and TRBJ2-3; D perhaps matches TRBD2 (6 bases). The CDR3 has 16 amino acids. Germline V lookup: CDR1 SEHNR, CDR2 FQNEAQ (reference sequence). Trimming left V 0 bases short and J 4 bases short, with 14 bases between. CDR3 sequence reads: CASSLAGGAGSDTQYF. CDR3 nucleotide sequence: TGTGCCAGCAGCTTAGCAGGCGGGGCAGGTTCAGATACGCAGTATTTT. The full variable domain, completed using reference TRBV7-9 and TRBJ2-3, is DTGVSQNPRHKITKRGQNVTFRCDPISEHNRLYWYRQTLGQGPEFLTYFQNEAQLEKSRLLSDRFSAERPKGSFSTLEIQRTEQGDSAMYLCASSLAGGAGSDTQYFGPGTRLTVL.

V usage is TRBV2 and J usage is TRBJ2-7; D unresolved. The CDR3 spans 13 residues. Trimming took 5 bases from V and 0 from J, leaving 8 bases between them. Germline V gene lookup returns CDR1 SNHLY and CDR2 FYNNEI. The CDR3 DNA is TGTGCCAGCAGTCTCCGGTTCTCCTACGAGCAGTACTTC. Its protein product is CASSLRFSYEQYF.

The gene calls are TRBV7-2 and TRBJ1-5, with a weak D call TRBD1 (5 bases). Germline V lookup: CDR1 SGHTA, CDR2 FQGNSA. This CDR3 spans 15 amino acids. Trimming cost V 5 bases and J 2 bases, with 13 bases left between them. CDR3 region: CASSVDSRGNQPQHF. The DNA for the CDR3 is TGTGCCAGCAGCGTAGACAGTCGAGGCAATCAGCCCCAGCATTTT.

This rearrangement joins TRBV6-6 to TRBJ1-5; 8 bases align to TRBD1. The CDR3 loop spans 14 amino acids. The V and J ends lost 5 bases and 7 bases, in that order; junction bases with no gene match: 7. Germline V CDR1 and CDR2: MNHNY, SVGAGI (reference sequence). The CDR3 DNA follows: TGTGCCAGCAGTACCGGACAGGGAAAGCAGCCCCAGCATTTT. It yields the protein CASSTGQGKQPQHF.

The count of this clone is one. This chain connects TRBV13 to TRBJ2-6; D gene ambiguous. V was shortened by 5 bases and J by 0 bases, with 17 bases between the two germline ends. The CDR3 length is 18 residues. Per the germline V gene, CDR1 is PRHDT and CDR2 is FYEKMQ (reference sequence). CDR3 amino acids: CASSQGVPESSGANVLTF. The CDR3 DNA reads as TGTGCCAGCAGCCAAGGAGTCCCAGAGAGCTCTGGGGCCAACGTCCTGACTTTC.

The chain couples TRBV9 to TRBJ2-7; D is perhaps TRBD1 (7 bases). The germline gives CDR1 SGDLS, CDR2 YYNGEE. Trimming shortened V by 1 base and J by 5 bases, and 16 bases separated the two germline ends. The CDR3 sequence is 15 residues long. The CDR3 region has the DNA TGTGCCAGCAGCGTAACGGCAGGGGGGTACGACGAGCAGTACTTC. Translating it yields CASSVTAGGYDEQYF. Based on the CDR3 plus reference TRBV9 and TRBJ2-7, the full variable domain is DSGVTQTPKHLITATGQRVTLRCSPRSGDLSVYWYQQSLDQGLQFLIQYYNGEERAKGNILERFSAQQFPDLHSELNLSSLELGDSALYFCASSVTAGGYDEQYFGPGTRLTVT.

The chain has TRBV7-2 and TRBJ2-7; D perhaps matches TRBD2 (6 bases). Between the trimmed V and J ends, which lost 1 base and 2 bases, there was a span of 18 bases. The CDR3 runs 17 residues. CDR1 is SGHTA and CDR2 is FQGNSA in the germline V gene. Here the CDR3 reads CASSLGVLGGVTYEQYF. In nucleotides, the CDR3 is TGTGCCAGCAGCTTAGGGGTTCTCGGCGGGGTAACCTACGAGCAGTACTTC. The full variable domain, completed using reference TRBV7-2 and TRBJ2-7, is GAGVSQSPSNKVTEKGKDVELRCDPISGHTALYWYRQSLGQGLEFLIYFQGNSAPDKSGLPSDRFSAERTGGSVSTLTIQRTQQEDSAVYLCASSLGVLGGVTYEQYFGPGTRLTVT.

CDR3 residues: CASSTNRGSNYGYTF. The CDR3 coding sequence is TGCGCCAGCAGCACCAACAGGGGCTCTAACTATGGCTACACCTTC. The chain has TRBV5-1 and TRBJ1-2; TRBD1 matches 7 bases. J lost 0 bases, V lost 4 bases, and 6 bases had no gene match. CDR3 length: 15 amino acids. Germline V gene lookup returns CDR1 SGHRS and CDR2 YFSETQ.

The rearrangement joins TRBV9 to TRBJ1-2, with TRBD1 matching over 7 bases. Per the germline V gene, CDR1 is SGDLS and CDR2 is YYNGEE. This CDR3 spans 13 amino acids. The trim removed 2 bases at V and 7 bases at J, leaving 5 bases unmatched. The CDR3 DNA reads TGTGCCAGCAGCGTTCACAGGGGCGGTGGCTACACCTTC. This codes for CASSVHRGGGYTF.

The rearrangement uses TRBV30 and TRBJ2-3; D possibly corresponds to TRBD2 (6 bases). V lost 5 bases to trimming and J lost 4 bases, with 16 bases between them. The germline V gene has CDR1 GTSNPN and CDR2 SVGIG (reference sequence). CDR3 length: 14 residues. CDR3 loop: CAWHWGGTPDTQYF. The CDR3 nucleotides read TGTGCCTGGCACTGGGGCGGGACTCCAGATACGCAGTATTTT.

V and J are TRBV19 and TRBJ2-1, with 8 positions matching TRBD2. Germline trimming cut 7 bases from V and 8 bases from J; bases unmatched to any gene: 16. The CDR3 contains 16 residues. Looked up from germline, CDR1 is LNHDA and CDR2 is SQIVND (reference sequence). CDR3 in amino acids: CASTKGGLGLWDEQFF. CDR3 coding DNA: TGTGCCAGTACCAAAGGGGGACTAGGCCTTTGGGATGAGCAGTTCTTC.

This clone appeared a single time. The same CDR3 can be traced to other DNA sequences in this sample. The rearrangement links TRBV7-2 to TRBJ1-2; D gene uncertain. CDR1 is SGHTA, CDR2 FQGNSA, per germline. V shed 1 base and J shed 2 bases, with 5 bases lying between them. CDR3 length: 13 residues. The CDR3: CASSLDSNYGYTF. CDR3 bases: TGTGCCAGCAGCTTAGACAGCAACTATGGCTACACCTTC.